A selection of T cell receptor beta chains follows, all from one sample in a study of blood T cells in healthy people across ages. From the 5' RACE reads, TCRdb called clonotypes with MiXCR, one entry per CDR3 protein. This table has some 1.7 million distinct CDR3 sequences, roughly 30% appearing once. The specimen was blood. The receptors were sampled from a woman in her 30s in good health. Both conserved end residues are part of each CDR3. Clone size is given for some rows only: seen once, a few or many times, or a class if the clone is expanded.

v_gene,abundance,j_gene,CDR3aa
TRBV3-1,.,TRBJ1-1,CASSRDKLQGSTEAFF
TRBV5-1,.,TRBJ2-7,CASSPGHLSSYEQYF
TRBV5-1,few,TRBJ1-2,CASSLNDRADYTF
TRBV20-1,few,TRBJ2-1,CSARLRTGAINEQFF
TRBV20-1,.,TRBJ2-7,CSASALSYEQYF
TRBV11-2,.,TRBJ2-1,CASSRPGTSFGEQFF
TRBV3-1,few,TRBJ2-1,CASSLIRGLGEQFF
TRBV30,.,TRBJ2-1,CAWSLDYEQFF
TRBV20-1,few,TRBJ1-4,CGAPLPHTEPNEKLFF
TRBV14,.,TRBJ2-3,CASSRNPGLSTDTQYF
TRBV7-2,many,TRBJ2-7,CASHGIGYEQYF
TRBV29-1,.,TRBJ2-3,CSVLPDTQYF
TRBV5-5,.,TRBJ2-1,CASSLDMGEGYEQFF
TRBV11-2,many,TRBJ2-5,CASSLRTIWETQYF
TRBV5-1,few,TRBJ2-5,CASSSAGLRTGQETQYF
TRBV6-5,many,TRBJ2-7,CASRLDPSSYEQYF
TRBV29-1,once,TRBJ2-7,CSVATSDGGSPYEQYF